Reported below is one TCR beta chain. The antigen remains undetermined. J was trimmed by 2 bases and V by 3 bases; bases with no gene match: 7. Germline assignment: CDR1 SGHRS and CDR2 YFSETQ. This CDR3 is 15 amino acids long. It was with 60 Vbeta and 13 Jbeta primers that the PCR ran. Only in-frame clones appear in the TCRdb table, and some are missing; sequencing was by immunoSEQ multiplex PCR. Of about 100,000 clones in the sample, approximately 74% were seen once. This sample is part of a study of cytomegalovirus exposure and HLA in healthy donors. Broader study findings: Through in vitro validation, three CMV-associated chains were shown to be specific for CMV antigens. Productive status was seen about 87% or about 30% of the time for most TCR beta V segments in an earlier analysis.

Sequenced material: PBMCs. The TCR originated in a woman in her thirties or forties in good health and CMV-seropositive. The chain is built from TRBV5-1 and TRBJ1-2; TRBD1 matches 7 bases. CDR3 loop: CASSSGQPENYGYTF. Here the CDR3 DNA reads TGCGCCAGCAGCTCGGGACAGCCGGAAAACTATGGCTACACCTTC.